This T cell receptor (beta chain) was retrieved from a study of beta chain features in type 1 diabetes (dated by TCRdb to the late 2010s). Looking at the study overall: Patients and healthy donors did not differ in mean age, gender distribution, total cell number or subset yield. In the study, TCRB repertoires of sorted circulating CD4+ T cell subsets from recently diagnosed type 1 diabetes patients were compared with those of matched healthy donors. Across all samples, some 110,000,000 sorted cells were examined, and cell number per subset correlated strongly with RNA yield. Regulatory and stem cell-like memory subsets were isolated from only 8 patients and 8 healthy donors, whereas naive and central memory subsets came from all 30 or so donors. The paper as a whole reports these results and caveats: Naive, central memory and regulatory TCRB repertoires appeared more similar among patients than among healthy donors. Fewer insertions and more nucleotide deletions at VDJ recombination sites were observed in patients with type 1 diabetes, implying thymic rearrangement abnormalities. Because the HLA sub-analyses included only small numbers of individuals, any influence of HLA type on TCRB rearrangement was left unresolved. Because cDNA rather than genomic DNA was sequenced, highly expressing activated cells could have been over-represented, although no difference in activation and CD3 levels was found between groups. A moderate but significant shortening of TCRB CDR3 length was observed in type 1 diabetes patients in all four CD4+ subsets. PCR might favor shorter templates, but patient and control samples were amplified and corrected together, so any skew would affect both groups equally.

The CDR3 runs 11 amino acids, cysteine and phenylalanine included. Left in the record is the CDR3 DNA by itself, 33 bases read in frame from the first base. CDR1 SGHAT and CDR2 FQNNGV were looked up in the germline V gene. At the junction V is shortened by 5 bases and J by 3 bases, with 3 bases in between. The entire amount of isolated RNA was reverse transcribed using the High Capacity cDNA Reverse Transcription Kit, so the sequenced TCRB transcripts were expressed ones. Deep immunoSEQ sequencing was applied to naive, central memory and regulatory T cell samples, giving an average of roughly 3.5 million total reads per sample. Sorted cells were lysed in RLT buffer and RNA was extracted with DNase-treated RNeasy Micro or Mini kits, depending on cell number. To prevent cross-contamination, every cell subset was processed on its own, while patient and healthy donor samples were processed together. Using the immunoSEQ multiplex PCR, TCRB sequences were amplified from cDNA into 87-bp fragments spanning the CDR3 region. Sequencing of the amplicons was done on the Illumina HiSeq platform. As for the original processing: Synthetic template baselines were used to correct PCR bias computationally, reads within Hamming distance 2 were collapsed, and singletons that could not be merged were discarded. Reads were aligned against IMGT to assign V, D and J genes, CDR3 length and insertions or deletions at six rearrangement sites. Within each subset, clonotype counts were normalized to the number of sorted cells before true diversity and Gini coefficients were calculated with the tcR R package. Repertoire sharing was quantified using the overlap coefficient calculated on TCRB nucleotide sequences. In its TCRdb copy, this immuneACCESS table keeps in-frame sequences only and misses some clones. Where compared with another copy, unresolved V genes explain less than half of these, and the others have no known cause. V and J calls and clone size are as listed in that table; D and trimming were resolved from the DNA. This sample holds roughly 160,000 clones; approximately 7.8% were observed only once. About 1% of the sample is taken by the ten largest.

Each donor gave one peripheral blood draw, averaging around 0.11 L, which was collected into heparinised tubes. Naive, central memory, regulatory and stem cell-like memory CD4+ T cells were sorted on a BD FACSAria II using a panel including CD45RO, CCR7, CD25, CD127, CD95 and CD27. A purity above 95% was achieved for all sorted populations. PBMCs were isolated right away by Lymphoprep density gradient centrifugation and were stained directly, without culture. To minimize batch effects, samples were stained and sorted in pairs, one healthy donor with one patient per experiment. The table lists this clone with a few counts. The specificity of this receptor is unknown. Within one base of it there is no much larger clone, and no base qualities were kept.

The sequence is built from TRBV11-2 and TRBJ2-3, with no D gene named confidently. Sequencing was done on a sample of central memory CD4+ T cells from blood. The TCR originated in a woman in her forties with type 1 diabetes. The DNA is TGTGCCAGCAGCCAGACAGATACGCAGTATTTT. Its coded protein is CASSQTDTQYF.